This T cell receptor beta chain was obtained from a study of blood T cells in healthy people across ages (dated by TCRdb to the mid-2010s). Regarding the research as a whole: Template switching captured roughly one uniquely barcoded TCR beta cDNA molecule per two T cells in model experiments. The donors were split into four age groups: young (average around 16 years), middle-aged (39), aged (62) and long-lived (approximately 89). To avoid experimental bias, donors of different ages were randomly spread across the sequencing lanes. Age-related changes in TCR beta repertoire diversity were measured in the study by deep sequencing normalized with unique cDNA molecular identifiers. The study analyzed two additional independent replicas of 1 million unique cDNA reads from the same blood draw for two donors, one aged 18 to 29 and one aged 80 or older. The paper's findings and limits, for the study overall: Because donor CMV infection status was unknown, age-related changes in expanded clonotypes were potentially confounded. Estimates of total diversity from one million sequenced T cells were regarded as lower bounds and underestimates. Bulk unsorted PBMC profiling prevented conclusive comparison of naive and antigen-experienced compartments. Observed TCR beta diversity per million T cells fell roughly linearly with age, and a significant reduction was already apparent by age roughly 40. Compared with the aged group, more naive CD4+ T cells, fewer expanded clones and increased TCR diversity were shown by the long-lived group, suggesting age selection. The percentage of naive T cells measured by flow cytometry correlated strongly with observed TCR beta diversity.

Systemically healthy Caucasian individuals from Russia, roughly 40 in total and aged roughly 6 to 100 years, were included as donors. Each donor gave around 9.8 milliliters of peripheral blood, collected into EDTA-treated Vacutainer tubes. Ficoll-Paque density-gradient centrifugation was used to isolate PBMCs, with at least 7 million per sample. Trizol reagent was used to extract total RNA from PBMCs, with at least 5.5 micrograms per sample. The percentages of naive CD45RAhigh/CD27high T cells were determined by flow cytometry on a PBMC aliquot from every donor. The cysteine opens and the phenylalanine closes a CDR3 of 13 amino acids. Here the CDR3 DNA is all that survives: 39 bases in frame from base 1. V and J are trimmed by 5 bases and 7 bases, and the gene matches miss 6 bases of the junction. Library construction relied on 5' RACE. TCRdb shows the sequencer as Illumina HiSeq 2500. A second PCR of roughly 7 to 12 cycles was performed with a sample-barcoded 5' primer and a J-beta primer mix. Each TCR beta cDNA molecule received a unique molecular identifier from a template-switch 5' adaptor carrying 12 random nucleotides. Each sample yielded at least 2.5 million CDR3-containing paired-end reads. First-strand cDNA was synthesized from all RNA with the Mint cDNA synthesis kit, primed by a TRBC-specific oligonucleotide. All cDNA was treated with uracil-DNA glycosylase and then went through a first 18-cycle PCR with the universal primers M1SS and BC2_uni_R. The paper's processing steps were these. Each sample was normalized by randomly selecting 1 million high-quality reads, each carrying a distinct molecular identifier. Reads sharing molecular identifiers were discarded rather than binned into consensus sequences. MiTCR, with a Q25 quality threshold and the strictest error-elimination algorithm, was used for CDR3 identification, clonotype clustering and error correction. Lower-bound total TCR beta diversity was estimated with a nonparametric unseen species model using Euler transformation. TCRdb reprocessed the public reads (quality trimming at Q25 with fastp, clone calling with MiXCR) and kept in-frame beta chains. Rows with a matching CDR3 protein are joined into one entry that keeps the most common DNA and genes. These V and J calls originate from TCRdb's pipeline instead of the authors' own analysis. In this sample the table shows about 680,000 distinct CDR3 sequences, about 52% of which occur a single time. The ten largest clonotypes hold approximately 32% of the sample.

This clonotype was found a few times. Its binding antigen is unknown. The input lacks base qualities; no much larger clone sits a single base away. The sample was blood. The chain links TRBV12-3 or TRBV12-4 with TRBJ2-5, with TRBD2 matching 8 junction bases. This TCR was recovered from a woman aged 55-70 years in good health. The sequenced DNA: TGTGCCAGCAGTCTGACTAGCGAGGGGACCCAGTACTTC. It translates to CASSLTSEGTQYF.